This TCR beta chain appears in the sequencing data of a study of blood T cell repertoires in COVID-19. Study information: PBMCs, B-cell-depleted T cells, or T cells were the source of the cDNA or gDNA that made up the material.

Assay used: immunoSEQ multiplex PCR; TCRdb lists only in-frame clones, some missing. The table has about 190,000 clones, approximately 82% seen once. Sequenced input: peripheral blood. The sequence came from a woman over 75 with active or convalescent COVID-19.

The DNA for the CDR3 is TGTGCCAGCAGCGCCACAGGGGGCCAATCTTCCTCTGGAAACACCATATATTTT. Amino acids: CASSATGGQSSSGNTIYF. The V call is TRBV9, the J call TRBJ1-3; 9 positions match TRBD1. Trimming removed 3 bases from V and 0 bases from J; junction bases left unmatched: 10. This CDR3 contains 18 residues. CDR1 SGDLS and CDR2 YYNGEE come from the germline V gene.